These 22 T cell receptor beta chains were all obtained from the same sample, sequenced in a study of neoadjuvant anti-PD-1 for oral cavity cancer. The table came from immunoSEQ multiplex PCR; TCRdb's copy has only in-frame clones and leaves some out. This sample has more than 12,000 clones; less than 75% occur once, and the top ten carry over 2%. Sequenced material: PBMCs, taken before nivolumab (anti-PD-1) treatment. The receptor source for this set is a person between 40 and 79 years old with oral cavity squamous cell carcinoma.

The genes are TRBV6-6 and TRBJ1-6, with a weak D call TRBD1 (6 bases). Germline CDR1 is MNHNY and CDR2 is SVGAGI (reference sequence). V was shortened by 2 bases and J by 8 bases, with 10 bases between the two germline ends. The CDR3 loop spans 14 amino acids. The CDR3 is CASSYRGADSPLHF. The CDR3 DNA reads TGTGCCAGCAGTTACAGGGGGGCGGATTCACCCCTCCACTTT.

The chain combines TRBV5-4 with TRBJ2-1, with D maybe TRBD1 (5 bases). CDR1 and CDR2 from the germline V gene are SGHNT and YYREEE (reference sequence). V lost 4 bases, J lost 4 bases, and 9 bases lay in between. This CDR3 contains 13 residues. The CDR3 reads CASSPDSYNEQFF. CDR3 nucleotide sequence: TGTGCCAGCAGCCCTGACAGTTACAATGAGCAGTTCTTC.

The rearrangement uses TRBV6-6 and TRBJ1-1; D gene uncertain. Trimming cost V 6 bases and J 4 bases, with 12 bases left between them. This CDR3 comprises 13 residues. Per germline, CDR1 MNHNY and CDR2 SVGAGI (reference sequence). The DNA for the CDR3 is TGTGCCAGCAGCCAGGTTTTCGGCACTGAAGCTTTCTTT. The encoded protein is CASSQVFGTEAFF.

The chain carries TRBV5-5 and TRBJ1-2, with TRBD1 as a possible D gene (6 bases). The CDR3 runs to 15 residues. With 0 bases removed from V and 8 bases from J, the gap between germline ends came to 17 bases. Germline CDR1 reads SGHKS; CDR2 reads YYEKEE (reference sequence). In DNA form, the CDR3 reads TGTGCCAGCAGCTTGGAGGGGGTGGGGACATTCGGCTACACCTTC. It translates to CASSLEGVGTFGYTF. Full variable domain (rest looked up from reference TRBV5-5 and TRBJ1-2): DAGVTQSPTHLIKTRGQQVTLRCSPISGHKSVSWYQQVLGQGPQFIFQYYEKEERGRGNFPDRFSARQFPNYSSELNVNALLLGDSALYLCASSLEGVGTFGYTFGSGTRLTVV.

The table lists this clone with a few counts. The chain is built from TRBV20-1 and TRBJ1-2; D is unclear. The CDR3 extends over 11 amino acids. V dropped 8 bases and J dropped 7 bases, with 14 bases sitting between them. Germline CDR1 and CDR2: DFQATT and SNEGSKA (reference sequence). For the CDR3, the DNA is TGCAGTCCGGGCTCTTCGGCTGGCTACACCTTC. Translating it yields CSPGSSAGYTF.

The chain recombines TRBV29-1 with TRBJ2-7; 11 nucleotides match TRBD1. The V gene end was trimmed by 6 bases and the J gene end by 5 bases; junction bases not matched to a gene: 6. CDR1 is SQVTM, CDR2 ANQGSEA, per germline. This CDR3 comprises 13 residues. The CDR3 nucleotides are TGCAGCGTACCGGGACAGGGGGTCAACGAGCAGTACTTC. It translates to CSVPGQGVNEQYF.

This clone showed up just a few times. The chain joins TRBV6-5 to TRBJ1-5; TRBD1 might be the D (5 bases). Germline V gene data show CDR1 as MNHEY and CDR2 as SVGAGI. V was trimmed by 5 bases and J by 8 bases, leaving 16 bases between them. This CDR3 has 14 residues. Here the CDR3 reads CASSPTQGRKPQHF. The CDR3 bases are TGTGCCAGCAGTCCAACCCAGGGAAGGAAGCCCCAGCATTTT.

The V gene is TRBV5-1, the J gene TRBJ1-4; D is unresolved. Looked up from germline, CDR1 is SGHRS and CDR2 is YFSETQ. V lost 1 base and J 0 bases, leaving 4 bases between the germline ends. The CDR3 is 14 residues long. The DNA for the CDR3 is TGCGCCAGCAGCTTGAACCCAACTAATGAAAAACTGTTTTTT. Translating gives CASSLNPTNEKLFF.

This rearrangement joins TRBV7-6 to TRBJ1-5; D gene ambiguous. Germline CDR1 reads SGHVS; CDR2 reads FNYEAQ. The V end was cut by 1 base, the J end by 4 bases, with 11 bases between. The CDR3 sequence is 15 residues long. The CDR3 DNA is TGTGCCAGCAGCTTAGGGGGAGGGATGAATCAGCCCCAGCATTTT. Protein product: CASSLGGGMNQPQHF.

The chain uses TRBV7-8 and TRBJ1-1; the D is unclear. Trimming pared 2 bases from V and 0 bases from J, leaving 4 bases between. This CDR3 has 13 amino acids. Germline CDR1 and CDR2: SGHVS and FQNEAQ. CDR3 bases: TGTGCCAGCAGCTTATTAGTGAACACTGAAGCTTTCTTT. Its protein is CASSLLVNTEAFF. The full variable domain, rest sourced from reference TRBV7-8 and TRBJ1-1, is GAGVSQSPRYKVAKRGQDVALRCDPISGHVSLFWYQQALGQGPEFLTYFQNEAQLDKSGLPSDRFFAERPEGSVSTLKIQRTQQEDSAVYLCASSLLVNTEAFFGQGTRLTVV.

For this clone: One end of the junction is discordant with germline, which a read error may explain. The chain has TRBV7-7 and TRBJ2-1; D call uncertain. The CDR3 has 14 amino acids. CDR1 SSHAT and CDR2 FNYEAQ come from the germline V gene (reference sequence). CDR3 sequence: CASSSLPPGNEQFF. CDR3 nucleotide sequence: TGTGCTAGCAGCTCCCTGCCTCCTGGCAATGAGCAGTTCTTC.

The V and J genes are TRBV5-1 and TRBJ2-7; D unresolved. Trimming stripped 4 bases from V and 1 base from J, with 12 bases between. This CDR3 is built from 14 residues. Germline lookup yields CDR1 SGHRS and CDR2 YFSETQ. CDR3 amino acids: CASSLGRISYEQYF. CDR3 nucleotides: TGCGCCAGCAGCCTAGGACGGATATCCTACGAGCAGTACTTC. The full variable domain, with the rest looked up from reference TRBV5-1 and TRBJ2-7, is KAGVTQTPRYLIKTRGQQVTLSCSPISGHRSVSWYQQTPGQGLQFLFEYFSETQRNKGNFPGRFSGRQFSNSRSEMNVSTLELGDSALYLCASSLGRISYEQYFGPGTRLTVT.

V and J are TRBV5-1 and TRBJ2-3; 12 nucleotides line up with TRBD2. This CDR3 is built from 18 residues. The junction had 9 bases not matched to a gene; V was cut back by 4 bases and J by 0 bases. Germline CDR1 and CDR2: SGHRS and YFSETQ. The CDR3 sequence: CASSRRLAGDTSTDTQYF. In DNA form, the CDR3 reads TGCGCCAGCAGCCGAAGACTAGCGGGGGACACTAGCACAGATACGCAGTATTTT.

The rearrangement uses TRBV15 and TRBJ2-3; TRBD2 matches 10 bases. Per the germline V gene, CDR1 is LNHNV and CDR2 is YYDKDF (reference sequence). The CDR3 is 14 residues long. V was pared by 3 bases and J by 11 bases, with 8 bases of the junction left unmatched. The CDR3 protein is CATSRFSGGRGQYF. In nucleotides, the CDR3 is TGTGCCACCAGCAGGTTTAGCGGGGGGCGGGGGCAGTATTTT.

This clone was observed a few times. The V gene is TRBV2, the J gene TRBJ1-1; D uncertain. The V end was cut by 6 bases, the J end by 0 bases, with 8 bases between. The CDR3 is 13 amino acids. CDR1 and CDR2 from the germline V gene are SNHLY and FYNNEI. CDR3 residues: CASSGNMNTEAFF. CDR3 in DNA: TGTGCCAGCAGCGGGAACATGAACACTGAAGCTTTCTTT.

In nucleotides, the CDR3 is TGTGCCAGCAGTGAATCGGGACACAACACCGGGGAGCTGTTTTTT. It translates to CASSESGHNTGELFF. J is TRBJ2-2 and V is TRBV25-1; TRBD1 is a possible D gene (6 bases). Per germline, CDR1 MGHDK and CDR2 SYGVNS. The CDR3 spans 15 residues. V was pared by 1 base and J by 2 bases, with 8 bases between.

The chain uses TRBV7-6 and TRBJ1-2; 7 bases match TRBD1. The CDR3 is 15 amino acids. The V gene end was trimmed by 4 bases and the J gene end by 3 bases; junction bases not matched to a gene: 8. Looked up from germline, CDR1 is SGHVS and CDR2 is FNYEAQ. CDR3 sequence: CASSSLEGADYGYTF. The CDR3 nucleotides are TGTGCCAGCAGCTCCTTAGAGGGGGCGGACTATGGCTACACCTTC. The variable domain in full, completed from reference TRBV7-6 and TRBJ1-2, reads GAGVSQSPRYKVTKRGQDVALRCDPISGHVSLYWYRQALGQGPEFLTYFNYEAQQDKSGLPNDRFSAERPEGSISTLTIQRTEQRDSAMYRCASSSLEGADYGYTFGSGTRLTVV.

The table lists this clone with a few counts. This chain connects TRBV4-1 to TRBJ1-5; 8 bases align to TRBD1. V lost 0 bases, J lost 2 bases, and 9 bases stayed unmatched. CDR1 and CDR2 from the germline V gene are MGHRA and YSYEKL. This CDR3 has 18 amino acids. The CDR3 sequence: CASSQEPPLDRGNQPQHF. CDR3 DNA sequence: TGCGCCAGCAGCCAAGAACCCCCTTTGGACAGGGGCAATCAGCCCCAGCATTTT.

V and J are TRBV5-1 and TRBJ1-1, with D maybe TRBD1 (6 bases). V was pared by 1 base and J by 4 bases, with 14 bases between. The germline V gene has CDR1 SGHRS and CDR2 YFSETQ. The CDR3 loop spans 15 amino acids. CDR3 sequence reads: CASSLQVTGSTEAFF. The DNA for the CDR3 is TGCGCCAGCAGCTTGCAGGTAACAGGGAGCACTGAAGCTTTCTTT.

CDR3 bases: TGTGCCTGGAGTGTAGGAGAGACCCAGTACTTC. This translates into CAWSVGETQYF. The chain employs TRBV30 and TRBJ2-5, with no clear D. With 0 bases removed from V and 4 bases from J, the gap between germline ends came to 3 bases. The CDR3 has 11 amino acids. Germline assignment: CDR1 GTSNPN and CDR2 SVGIG (reference sequence).

In its sample, this clone was seen once. The rearrangement joins TRBV5-5 to TRBJ2-3; D call uncertain. Between the trimmed V and J ends, which lost 6 bases and 6 bases, there was a span of 17 bases. The CDR3 loop spans 14 amino acids. Germline CDR1 and CDR2: SGHKS and YYEKEE (reference sequence). In DNA form, the CDR3 reads TGTGCCAGCAAAAGCGCTAGGATTCAGGATACGCAGTATTTT. Its protein is CASKSARIQDTQYF.

V is TRBV5-1 and J is TRBJ2-1; 9 bases line up with TRBD2. CDR1 and CDR2 from the germline V gene are SGHRS and YFSETQ. This CDR3 region has 14 residues. V dropped 5 bases and J dropped 8; count of bases not matched to a gene: 8. The CDR3 loop reads CASRAGGVADEQFF. As DNA, the CDR3 is TGCGCCAGCAGGGCGGGAGGGGTCGCCGATGAGCAGTTCTTC. Complete variable domain (other parts from reference TRBV5-1 and TRBJ2-1): KAGVTQTPRYLIKTRGQQVTLSCSPISGHRSVSWYQQTPGQGLQFLFEYFSETQRNKGNFPGRFSGRQFSNSRSEMNVSTLELGDSALYLCASRAGGVADEQFFGPGTRLTVL.